This TCR beta chain was captured in a study of STAT5B mutations in CD4+ large granular lymphocyte leukemia. General study points: Patient CD4-sorted repertoires looked more clonal than healthy CD4+ repertoires, even without putative leukemic clones. 8/27 top patient clones versus 2/35 control clones were TRBV06-family. No patients shared main leukemic clonotypes, though around 24% appeared at low frequency elsewhere.

The CDR3 totals 11 residues. The germline CDR1 and CDR2 sequences are SNHLY and FYNNEI. V was pared by 8 bases and J by 4 bases, with 9 bases between. Sequencing was at survey level. Using immunoSEQ multiplex PCR, the repertoire was profiled, and TCRdb retains in-frame clones only, with some absent. The repertoire consists of about 32,000 clones, with around 84% occurring once and the leading ten covering about 2.7%. In this sample, this clone turned up a few times. The antigen is not known. The chain couples TRBV2 to TRBJ2-7; a weak D match, TRBD2 (6 bases). The specimen was CD4+ T cells from blood buffy coats. This receptor was identified in a human donor in good health. The DNA for the CDR3 is TGTGCCAGCCGGAGGGAATACGAGCAGTACTTC. Translated, it gives CASRREYEQYF.